This TCR beta chain was observed in a study of T cell responses to AZD1222 COVID-19 vaccine. Findings of the study overall: An increase in Spike-specific TCR breadth and depth was observed after two AZD1222 doses. Close to half of all spike-specific TCRs reportedly target regions of the variants that are unmutated. Donors were largely white British and mainly female; clonal diversity was possibly underestimated.

With 3 bases clipped from V and 2 bases from J, the junction kept 3 bases outside the gene matches. Germline-derived CDR1 and CDR2 are KGHSH and LQKENI. The CDR3 totals 14 residues. The data were produced by immunoSEQ multiplex PCR, yet TCRdb's version contains in-frame clones alone and is incomplete. The sample has 95,000 to 100,000 clones, 65% to 85% seen once; the top ten hold 14%. The study pooled second doses at about 4 or about 12 weeks. Remarks on this clone: No antigen is known for it.

The origin of this receptor is an adult who received the AZD1222 COVID-19 vaccine. This chain connects TRBV18 to TRBJ1-2; 7 positions agree with TRBD1. The sample in question was peripheral blood, obtained 28 days after the second AZD1222 dose. This CDR3 is CASSPGQENYGYTF. In nucleotides, the CDR3 is TGTGCCAGCTCACCTGGACAGGAAAACTATGGCTACACCTTC.